Below, 30 T cell receptor beta chains from the same sample are listed, as sequenced in a study of T cells in Graves' hyperthyroidism and ophthalmopathy (dated by TCRdb to about 2019). Receptors were amplified or captured by multiplex PCR. TCRdb lists the instrument as Illumina HiSeq 2000. The TCR beta CDR3 regions were amplified from the RNA transcripts. The first round of RT-PCR for the TCR CDR3 was performed with the HTBI primer set and the Qiagen OneStep RT-PCR kit. TCRdb cleaned the public reads at Q25 with fastp, built clones with MiXCR and kept in-frame beta chains. Each entry merges the rows of one CDR3 protein and shows their most common DNA and genes. The sample records approximately 700,000 distinct CDR3 sequences, roughly 46% of which are singletons. The ten largest clones capture about 7.2% of the sample. Sequencing input: peripheral blood or thyroid tissue (not recorded which). Receptor source: an adult man with Graves' disease, either hyperthyroidism or ophthalmopathy (not recorded which).

This chain links TRBV29-1 with TRBJ2-7; the D gene could be TRBD1 or TRBD2 (5 bases each). CDR3 length equals 12 residues. The germline V gene has CDR1 SQVTM and CDR2 ANQGSEA. The CDR3: CSSIGATYEQYF. The CDR3 DNA reads TGCAGTAGTATCGGGGCCACCTACGAGCAGTACTTC.

This clonotype has ten or more counts. The chain is built from TRBV2 and TRBJ1-2, with D unclear. The CDR3 loop spans 11 amino acids. Germline V gene sequence: CDR1 SNHLY, CDR2 FYNNEI. The V end lost 3 bases, the J end lost 10 bases, and 9 bases lay between the germline ends. CDR3 amino acids: CASSDAVVYTF. CDR3 DNA sequence: TGTGCCAGCAGTGATGCTGTTGTCTACACCTTC.

This chain joins TRBV5-1 and TRBJ2-7, with 13 bases that match TRBD2. CDR3 size: 15 residues. With V trimmed by 5 bases and J by 4 bases, 6 bases remained unmatched. Germline V gene data show CDR1 as SGHRS and CDR2 as YFSETQ. CDR3 sequence: CASRSTTSGRYEQYF. The CDR3 nucleotides are TGCGCCAGCAGATCGACGACTAGCGGGAGGTACGAGCAGTACTTC.

The V gene is TRBV11-2, the J gene TRBJ2-7; a weak D match, TRBD1 (5 bases). Trimming left V 5 bases short and J 4 bases short, with 24 bases between. The CDR3 has 17 residues. Per the germline V gene, CDR1 is SGHAT and CDR2 is FQNNGV. This CDR3 is CASSPPPPDMVGYEQYF. The CDR3 DNA sequence: TGTGCCAGCAGCCCCCCCCCTCCGGACATGGTGGGATACGAGCAGTACTTC.

Only a few counts were recorded for this clonotype. The genes are TRBV7-2 and TRBJ2-5; 10 bases line up with TRBD2. There are 15 residues in the CDR3. The germline V gene has CDR1 SGHTA and CDR2 FQGNSA. Trimming cost V 1 base and J 5 bases; bases outside gene matches: 4. CDR3 sequence: CASSLDLAGVETQYF. CDR3 DNA sequence: TGTGCCAGCAGCTTAGATCTAGCGGGGGTCGAGACCCAGTACTTC.

The chain joins TRBV5-1 to TRBJ2-5, with 7 bases lining up with TRBD1. This CDR3 region has 14 residues. Per the germline V gene, CDR1 is SGHRS and CDR2 is YFSETQ. Trimming cost V 2 bases and J 4 bases; bases outside gene matches: 5. The CDR3 DNA is TGCGCCAGCAGCTTACAGGGGTTAACAGAGACCCAGTACTTC. Encoded protein: CASSLQGLTETQYF.

This clonotype has a count of ten or more. CDR3: CAISEDRGVEQYF. CDR3 coding DNA: TGTGCCATCAGTGAAGACAGGGGGGTCGAGCAGTACTTC. The genes are TRBV10-3 and TRBJ2-7; 9 bases agree with TRBD1. In germline, CDR1 is ENHRY, CDR2 SYGVKD. After removal of 3 bases from V and 6 bases from J, the junction contained 3 bases not matched to a gene. This CDR3 is built from 13 residues.

The CDR3 reads CASSPELDRANYGYTF. In DNA, the CDR3 is TGTGCCAGCAGTCCTGAACTTGACAGAGCTAACTATGGCTACACCTTC. The genes are TRBV7-3 and TRBJ1-2; the D gene is possibly TRBD1 (5 bases). The length of the CDR3 is 16 residues. Germline loops: CDR1 SGHTA, CDR2 FQGTGA. The V end lost 6 bases, the J end lost 0 bases, and 17 bases lay between the germline ends.

This CDR3 reads CASSASGTGGTETQYF. For the CDR3, the DNA is TGTGCCAGCAGTGCCTCCGGGACAGGGGGGACCGAGACCCAGTACTTC. The V and J genes are TRBV7-3 and TRBJ2-5; 11 positions agree with TRBD1. Unmatched junction bases numbered 11, after V lost 6 bases and J lost 5 bases. Germline V gives CDR1 SGHTA, CDR2 FQGTGA. This CDR3 contains 16 residues.

This clonotype was detected only a few times. The CDR3 nucleotides are TGTGCCAGCAGCGGGACGCCTGGAAACACCATATATTTT. This translates into CASSGTPGNTIYF. The chain is built from TRBV9 and TRBJ1-3, with D unclear. Germline lookup yields CDR1 SGDLS and CDR2 YYNGEE. The CDR3 has 13 amino acids. V shed 3 bases and J shed 2 bases, with 6 bases lying between them.

V is TRBV6-5 and J is TRBJ1-1, with 7 bases that match TRBD1. The CDR3 contains 12 residues. The germline CDR1 and CDR2 sequences are MNHEY and SVGAGI. V trimming: 2 bases; J trimming: 7 bases; junction bases outside the gene matches: 1. The DNA of the CDR3 is TGTGCCAGCAGTTACCGACAGGGTGAAGCTTTCTTT. It encodes CASSYRQGEAFF.

This clonotype was recorded at least ten times. The genes are TRBV24-1 and TRBJ1-1; D gene unclear. This CDR3 comprises 13 residues. Germline V gives CDR1 KGHDR, CDR2 SFDVKD. V lost 4 bases and J 1 base, leaving 6 bases between the germline ends. The CDR3 coding sequence is TGTGCCACCAGTGAAGGCAGGAACACTGAAGCTTTCTTT. It codes for CATSEGRNTEAFF.

The chain couples TRBV13 to TRBJ1-1; possible D gene TRBD1, 6 bases. The V gene's germline CDR1 is PRHDT and CDR2 FYEKMQ (reference sequence). V lost 5 bases to trimming and J lost 4 bases, with 29 bases between them. The length of the CDR3 is 19 residues. The chain's CDR3 is CASSIEATGSGRRGTEAFF. The CDR3 coding sequence is TGTGCCAGCAGCATAGAGGCAACAGGGTCCGGGAGGAGAGGCACTGAAGCTTTCTTT.

This sequence joins TRBV9 and TRBJ1-4; D gene ambiguous. Trimming shortened V by 0 bases and J by 8 bases, and 14 bases separated the two germline ends. Germline V CDR1 and CDR2: SGDLS, YYNGEE. The CDR3 is made up of 15 amino acids. The CDR3 nucleotides read TGTGCCAGCAGCGTAGAAGGTAGAAAAGGGGAAAAACTGTTTTTT. Protein: CASSVEGRKGEKLFF.

Many counts were recorded for this clonotype. The chain links TRBV5-1 to TRBJ2-7; no definite D call. V lost 3 bases and J 2 bases, leaving 9 bases between the germline ends. The CDR3 totals 13 residues. Germline V gene data show CDR1 as SGHRS and CDR2 as YFSETQ. CDR3: CASSSTPTYEQYF. The DNA of the CDR3 is TGCGCCAGCAGCTCCACTCCCACCTACGAGCAGTACTTC.

Notes on this clonotype: With a much larger clone just one base away, this may be a read error. The V call is TRBV15, the J call TRBJ2-5, with D unresolved. The CDR3 has 15 residues. The V end lost 5 bases, the J end lost 4 bases, and 17 bases lay between the germline ends. The V gene's germline CDR1 is LNHNV and CDR2 YYDKDF (reference sequence). CDR3 residues: CATSGVLPAPETQYF. Written as DNA, the CDR3 is TGTGCCACCAGCGGAGTTTTGCCGGCGCCAGAGACCCAGTACTTC.

This clonotype occurred many times. The CDR3 DNA follows: TGTGCCAGCAGTCAGACCCCAGGTACAACTAATGAAAAACTGTTTTTT. Translation: CASSQTPGTTNEKLFF. The chain recombines TRBV9 with TRBJ1-4; D call uncertain. The CDR3 covers 16 residues. Germline CDR1 is SGDLS and CDR2 is YYNGEE. V lost 5 bases, J lost 0 bases, and 14 bases lay in between. Filled out from reference TRBV9 and TRBJ1-4, the complete variable domain reads DSGVTQTPKHLITATGQRVTLRCSPRSGDLSVYWYQQSLDQGLQFLIQYYNGEERAKGNILERFSAQQFPDLHSELNLSSLELGDSALYFCASSQTPGTTNEKLFFGSGTQLSVL.

This clonotype was counted many times. V and J are TRBV7-8 and TRBJ2-7; no clear D. CDR3 length: 14 residues. V was clipped by 2 bases and J by 1 base, with 9 bases between them. Germline V lookup: CDR1 SGHVS, CDR2 FQNEAQ. CDR3 bases: TGTGCCAGCAGCTTATCGGTCGGGTCCTACGAGCAGTACTTC. It translates to CASSLSVGSYEQYF.

There are many counts of this clonotype. The chain couples TRBV29-1 to TRBJ1-2; D remains ambiguous. Trimming took off 4 bases at V and 4 bases at J, with 7 bases between the two ends. This CDR3 region has 11 residues. Germline V lookup: CDR1 SQVTM, CDR2 ANQGSEA. CDR3 residues: CSVVQLYGYTF. CDR3 DNA sequence: TGCAGCGTTGTACAGCTCTATGGCTACACCTTC.

A few counts support this clonotype. V is TRBV2 and J is TRBJ1-1, with 10 bases lining up with TRBD1. Germline loops: CDR1 SNHLY, CDR2 FYNNEI. The trim removed 6 bases at V and 6 bases at J, leaving 4 bases unmatched. This CDR3 spans 13 amino acids. CDR3 protein: CASSGTGEAEAFF. CDR3 nucleotides: TGTGCCAGCAGCGGGACAGGGGAGGCTGAAGCTTTCTTT. Filled out from reference TRBV2 and TRBJ1-1, the complete variable domain reads EPEVTQTPSHQVTQMGQEVILRCVPISNHLYFYWYRQILGQKVEFLVSFYNNEISEKSEIFDDQFSVERPDGSNFTLKIRSTKLEDSAMYFCASSGTGEAEAFFGQGTRLTVV.

V gene TRBV29-1 combines with J gene TRBJ1-5; 9 bases are shared with TRBD1. The CDR3 spans 13 residues. CDR1 and CDR2 (germline): SQVTM, ANQGSEA. The ends lost 8 bases at V and 5 bases at J; junction bases unmatched: 7. CDR3 sequence reads: CSLGQGPHQPQHF. CDR3 sequence (DNA): TGCAGCTTGGGACAGGGCCCCCATCAGCCCCAGCATTTT.

This clonotype appeared once. A single base separates this from a much larger clone, so it may be a read error. The gene calls are TRBV7-2 and TRBJ2-2; D is perhaps TRBD1 or TRBD2 (5 bases each). This CDR3 has 15 residues. The V end lost 5 bases, the J end lost 2 bases, and 12 bases lay between the germline ends. Looked up from germline, CDR1 is SGHTA and CDR2 is FQGNSA. CDR3 region: CASSPGTDNTGELFF. In nucleotides, the CDR3 is TGTGCCAGCAGCCCCGGGACCGACAACACCGGGGAGCTGTTTTTT.

As for this clonotype: The CDR3 carries no conserved terminal phenylalanine or tryptophan, so it likely arises from a read error. The DNA is left out, because the CDR3 cannot be placed on it with certainty; the CDR3 is given as TCRdb lists it. The genes are TRBV2 and TRBJ2-7; TRBD2 reflects the table's D call only, with no check against the DNA. The CDR3 is 8 amino acids long, termini counted. CDR1 and CDR2 (germline): SNHLY, FYNNEI. Here the CDR3 reads CASRRLAG.

The sample holds many counts of this clonotype. The chain employs TRBV7-8 and TRBJ1-5, with D unclear. V lost 1 base and J lost 5, with 12 bases in between. CDR3 length equals 15 residues. Per the germline V gene, CDR1 is SGHVS and CDR2 is FQNEAQ. The CDR3 sequence: CASSLVGLLDQPQHF. The CDR3 coding sequence is TGTGCCAGCAGCTTAGTTGGACTTCTAGATCAGCCCCAGCATTTT.

This clonotype has at least ten counts. V and J are TRBV5-1 and TRBJ1-6, with 7 bases fitting TRBD1. Germline values: CDR1 SGHRS, CDR2 YFSETQ. The CDR3 covers 15 residues. The J segment lost 6 bases and the V segment lost 2 bases, leaving 5 bases of the junction unmatched. CDR3 sequence: CASSLAGTVNSPLHF. The CDR3 nucleotides are TGCGCCAGCAGCTTAGCGGGGACAGTTAATTCACCCCTCCACTTT.

The chain couples TRBV7-6 to TRBJ1-2, with a weak D call TRBD1 (6 bases). V was clipped by 4 bases and J by 6 bases, with 18 bases between them. The CDR3 extends over 15 amino acids. In germline, CDR1 is SGHVS, CDR2 FNYEAQ. The CDR3 spells CASSYGGRGVDGYTF. CDR3 coding DNA: TGTGCCAGCAGCTATGGGGGCAGGGGAGTGGATGGCTACACCTTC.

This sequence joins TRBV20-1 and TRBJ1-5; D perhaps matches TRBD1 (6 bases). The length of the CDR3 is 18 residues. V dropped 0 bases and J dropped 1 base, with 19 bases sitting between them. Germline V gene data show CDR1 as DFQATT and CDR2 as SNEGSKA (reference sequence). In DNA, the CDR3 is TGCAGTGCTAGAGATCCGGGGGGCGAAATGTTAAGCAATCAGCCCCAGCATTTT. This codes for CSARDPGGEMLSNQPQHF.

The chain carries TRBV29-1 and TRBJ1-3; D uncertain. The CDR3 covers 16 residues. V lost 0 bases, J lost 0 bases, and 12 bases lay in between. Germline-derived CDR1 and CDR2 are SQVTM and ANQGSEA. DNA for the CDR3: TGCAGCGTTGAAGATCGGGAGAAGAGCTCTGGAAACACCATATATTTT. Translating gives CSVEDREKSSGNTIYF.

This sequence joins TRBV5-5 and TRBJ1-6; D may be TRBD1 (5 bases). This CDR3 has 17 residues. The V end lost 2 bases, the J end lost 1 base, and 13 bases lay between the germline ends. CDR1 is SGHKS, CDR2 YYEKEE, per germline (reference sequence). DNA of the CDR3: TGTGCCAGCAGCTTAGTGGCGCCAGGGTCCTATAATTCACCCCTCCACTTT. Translation gives CASSLVAPGSYNSPLHF.

The J gene is TRBJ1-5, the V gene TRBV29-1; D unresolved. Germline loops: CDR1 SQVTM, CDR2 ANQGSEA. V lost 5 bases to trimming and J lost 2 bases, with 10 bases between them. The CDR3 contains 13 residues. The CDR3 loop is CSVISGGNQPQHF. CDR3 DNA sequence: TGCAGCGTTATAAGCGGAGGCAATCAGCCCCAGCATTTT.